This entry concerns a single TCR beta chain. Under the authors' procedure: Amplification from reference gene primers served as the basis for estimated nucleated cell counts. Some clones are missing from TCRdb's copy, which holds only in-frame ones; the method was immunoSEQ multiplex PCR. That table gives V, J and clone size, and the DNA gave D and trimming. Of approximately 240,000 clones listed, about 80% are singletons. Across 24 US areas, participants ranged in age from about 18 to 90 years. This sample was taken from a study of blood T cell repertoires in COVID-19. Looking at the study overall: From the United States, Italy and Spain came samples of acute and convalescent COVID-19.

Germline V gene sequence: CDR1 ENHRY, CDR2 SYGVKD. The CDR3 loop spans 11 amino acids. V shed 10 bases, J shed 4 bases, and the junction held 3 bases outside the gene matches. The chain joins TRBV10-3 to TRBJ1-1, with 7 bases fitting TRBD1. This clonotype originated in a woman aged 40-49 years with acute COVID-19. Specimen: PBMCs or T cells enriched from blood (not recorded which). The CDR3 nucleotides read TGTGCCACAACAGGGGTCACTGAAGCTTTCTTT. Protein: CATTGVTEAFF.